This TCR beta chain is drawn from a study of T-cell reconstitution after alpha-beta-depleted transplantation in children. Using unique molecular identifiers, the investigators prepared the TCRbeta library. TCRdb itself ran the PCR reads through MiXCR, one entry per CDR3 protein. The sample lists about 610,000 distinct CDR3 sequences, 8% to 11% occurring once. This clonotype has only a few counts. Sequences were derived from PBMCs from the stem cell graft donor, sampled from the stem cell graft. The source of this sequence is a human donor who donated a stem cell graft to a child with acute myeloid leukemia.

DNA for the CDR3: TGCAGTGCTAGAGCCGGAGCGGGAGGTCCCGACTACAATGAGCAGTTCTTC. It is translated as CSARAGAGGPDYNEQFF. The chain recombines TRBV20-1 with TRBJ2-1; 9 bases agree with TRBD2. V was clipped by 1 base and J by 3 bases; unmatched bases: 10. Per germline, CDR1 DFQATT and CDR2 SNEGSKA (reference sequence). The CDR3 is 17 amino acids.